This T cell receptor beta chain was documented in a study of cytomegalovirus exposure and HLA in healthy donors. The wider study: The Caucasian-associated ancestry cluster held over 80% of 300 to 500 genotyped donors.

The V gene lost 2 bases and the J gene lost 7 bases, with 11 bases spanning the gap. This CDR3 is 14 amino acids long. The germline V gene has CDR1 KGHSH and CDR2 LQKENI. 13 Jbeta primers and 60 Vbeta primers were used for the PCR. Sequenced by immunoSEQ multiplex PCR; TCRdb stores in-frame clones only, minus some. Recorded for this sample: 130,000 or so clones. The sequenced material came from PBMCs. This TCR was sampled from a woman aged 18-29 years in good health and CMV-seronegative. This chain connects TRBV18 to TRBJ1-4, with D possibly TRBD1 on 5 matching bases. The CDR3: CASSPAGMSEKLFF. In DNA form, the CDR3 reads TGTGCCAGCTCACCAGCAGGGATGAGTGAAAAACTGTTTTTT.